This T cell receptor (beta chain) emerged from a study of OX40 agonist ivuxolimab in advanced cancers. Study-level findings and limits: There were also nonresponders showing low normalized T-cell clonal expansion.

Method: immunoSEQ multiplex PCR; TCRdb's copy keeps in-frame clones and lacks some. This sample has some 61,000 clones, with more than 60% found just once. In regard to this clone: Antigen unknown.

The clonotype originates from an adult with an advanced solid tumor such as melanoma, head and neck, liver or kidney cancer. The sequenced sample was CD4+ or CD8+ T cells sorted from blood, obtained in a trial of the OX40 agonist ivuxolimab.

The CDR3 bases are TGTGCCAGTAGTAGGCTGCAAAGTGGCTATGGCTACACCTTC. Translating it yields CASSRLQSGYGYTF. The genes are TRBV19 and TRBJ1-2; the D is unclear. CDR1 LNHDA and CDR2 SQIVND come from the germline V gene (reference sequence). Trimming took off 4 bases at V and 4 bases at J, with 13 bases between the two ends. The CDR3 is made up of 14 amino acids. Looking up the rest from reference TRBV19 and TRBJ1-2 gives the full variable domain: DGGITQSPKYLFRKEGQNVTLSCEQNLNHDAMYWYRQDPGQGLRLIYYSQIVNDFQKGDIAEGYSVSREKKESFPLTVTSAQKNPTAFYLCASSRLQSGYGYTFGSGTRLTVV.